The 26 T cell receptor beta chains reported below all come from one sample, sequenced in a study of T cell responses to AZD1222 COVID-19 vaccine. Sequencing used immunoSEQ multiplex PCR; TCRdb keeps in-frame clones, though not all of them. The table lists 180,000 or so clones, around 90% of them singletons, with around 1.9% in the top ten. The starting material was peripheral blood, obtained 28 days after the second AZD1222 dose. Receptor source: an adult who received the AZD1222 COVID-19 vaccine.

The chain uses TRBV6-5 and TRBJ1-1, with D unresolved. Germline-derived CDR1 and CDR2 are MNHEY and SVGAGI. This CDR3 spans 13 amino acids. The V end lost 8 bases, the J end lost 1 base, and 11 bases lay between the germline ends. The CDR3 DNA is TGTGCCAGCCCCAATCCCCAGAACACTGAAGCTTTCTTT. Amino acids: CASPNPQNTEAFF.

This sequence joins TRBV11-3 and TRBJ2-2, with D perhaps matching TRBD2 (6 bases). V shed 1 base and J shed 3 bases, with 18 bases lying between them. This CDR3 has 18 residues. Germline V CDR1 and CDR2: SGHNT, YENEEA. The CDR3 nucleotides read TGTGCCAGCAGCTTAGCCCCGGGGGAGCGGGCCTACACCGGGGAGCTGTTTTTT. Amino acids: CASSLAPGERAYTGELFF.

The gene calls are TRBV30 and TRBJ1-2, with 7 bases fitting TRBD1. The CDR3 length is 13 residues. The J segment lost 7 bases and the V segment lost 0 bases, leaving 5 bases of the junction unmatched. Germline V gene data show CDR1 as GTSNPN and CDR2 as SVGIG (reference sequence). DNA for the CDR3: TGTGCCTGGAGTGTCGAGGGGGCGCTTGGCTACACCTTC. It yields the protein CAWSVEGALGYTF.

The V gene is TRBV7-8, the J gene TRBJ1-2, with D maybe TRBD1 (6 bases). Per germline, CDR1 SGHVS and CDR2 FQNEAQ. The CDR3 spans 13 residues. Trimming took off 6 bases at V and 8 bases at J, with 16 bases between the two ends. The CDR3 sequence is CASSNRESSGYTF. The CDR3 coding sequence is TGTGCCAGCAGTAACAGGGAATCAAGCGGCTACACCTTC. The whole variable domain, filled in from reference TRBV7-8 and TRBJ1-2, reads GAGVSQSPRYKVAKRGQDVALRCDPISGHVSLFWYQQALGQGPEFLTYFQNEAQLDKSGLPSDRFFAERPEGSVSTLKIQRTQQEDSAVYLCASSNRESSGYTFGSGTRLTVV.

This clone was observed a few times. V gene TRBV7-3 combines with J gene TRBJ2-2; 8 nucleotides match TRBD1. V was pared by 6 bases and J by 4 bases, with 13 bases of the junction left unmatched. CDR1 and CDR2 (germline): SGHTA, FQGTGA. The CDR3 runs 17 residues. The CDR3 sequence: CASSAISGTGFTGELFF. CDR3 sequence (DNA): TGTGCCAGCAGTGCCATCTCCGGGACAGGATTCACCGGGGAGCTGTTTTTT.

This CDR3 is CASSYGRTDTQYF. CDR3 nucleotides: TGTGCCAGCTCATATGGTCGGACAGATACGCAGTATTTT. The rearrangement links TRBV18 to TRBJ2-3; D remains unclear. V lost 5 bases, J lost 3 bases, and 9 bases lay in between. CDR1 is KGHSH, CDR2 LQKENI, per germline. The CDR3 totals 13 residues.

This chain links TRBV11-2 with TRBJ2-3; 8 bases are a match to TRBD2. The J segment lost 5 bases and the V segment lost 5 bases, leaving 3 bases of the junction unmatched. The germline V gene encodes CDR1 SGHAT and CDR2 FQNNGV. The CDR3 is 13 amino acids. CDR3 amino acids: CASSRGGGDTQYF. The CDR3 nucleotides read TGTGCCAGCAGCCGGGGGGGCGGAGATACGCAGTATTTT.

The rearrangement links TRBV3-1 (or the pseudogene TRBV3-2) to TRBJ1-5; D remains ambiguous. The CDR3 loop spans 14 amino acids. Between the trimmed V and J ends, which lost 0 bases and 3 bases, there was a span of 6 bases. Germline V gene data show CDR1 as LGHDT and CDR2 as YNNKEL (reference sequence). CDR3: CASSQEPLNQPQHF. CDR3 coding DNA: TGTGCCAGCAGCCAAGAACCTCTCAATCAGCCCCAGCATTTT.

The rearrangement links TRBV7-2 to TRBJ1-5; D call uncertain. The CDR3 consists of 16 residues. Deletions cut 1 base from V and 6 bases from J, with 16 bases between. Germline V gene sequence: CDR1 SGHTA, CDR2 FQGNSA. CDR3 loop: CASSLDARVWGQPQHF. In DNA, the CDR3 is TGTGCCAGCAGCTTAGATGCGCGGGTTTGGGGTCAGCCCCAGCATTTT.

This chain uses TRBV7-2 with TRBJ2-3; D might be TRBD1 or TRBD2, each matching 6 bases. The CDR3 consists of 17 residues. Per germline, CDR1 SGHTA and CDR2 FQGNSA. V lost 5 bases and J lost 2, with 20 bases in between. This CDR3 is CASSNLLGGRLTDTQYF. CDR3 nucleotide sequence: TGTGCCAGCAGCAATCTCCTCGGGGGCCGACTCACAGATACGCAGTATTTT.

The chain uses TRBV5-6 and TRBJ2-6, with D hard to call. CDR3 size: 14 residues. Between the trimmed V and J ends, which lost 1 base and 6 bases, there was a span of 8 bases. Germline V gene sequence: CDR1 SGHDT, CDR2 YYEEEE. The CDR3 here is CASSLFLLANVLTF. The CDR3 region has the DNA TGTGCCAGCAGCTTGTTTCTTTTGGCCAACGTCCTGACTTTC.

The rearrangement joins TRBV10-1 to TRBJ2-3; 12 bases line up with TRBD2. V lost 6 bases to trimming and J lost 6 bases; unmatched junction nucleotides: 1. This CDR3 has 13 residues. The germline V gene encodes CDR1 WNHNN and CDR2 SYGVQD (reference sequence). The CDR3 region is CASSLAGGDTQYF. DNA of the CDR3: TGCGCCAGCAGCCTAGCGGGAGGGGATACGCAGTATTTT.

The J gene is TRBJ2-5, the V gene TRBV5-1, with D perhaps being TRBD1 or TRBD2 (6 bases each). Deletions cut 4 bases from V and 4 bases from J, with 14 bases between. Germline V lookup: CDR1 SGHRS, CDR2 YFSETQ. The CDR3 runs 14 residues. The CDR3 DNA follows: TGCGCCAGCAGCGTGGGGGGCAGTCGAGAGACCCAGTACTTC. Its protein is CASSVGGSRETQYF.

The chain carries TRBV6-1 and TRBJ2-7; tentatively, D is TRBD1 (6 bases). The V gene lost 3 bases and the J gene lost 2 bases, with 14 bases spanning the gap. The germline gives CDR1 MNHNS, CDR2 SASEGT. The CDR3 is 15 amino acids. The CDR3 region is CASSEAAGATYEQYF. CDR3 nucleotide sequence: TGTGCCAGCAGTGAGGCGGCAGGGGCGACCTACGAGCAGTACTTC.

The chain uses TRBV30 and TRBJ2-7, with a possible D match to TRBD1 (6 bases). The germline gives CDR1 GTSNPN, CDR2 SVGIG (reference sequence). Trimming left V 1 base short and J 7 bases short, with 14 bases between. This CDR3 spans 13 amino acids. DNA of the CDR3: TGTGCCTGGAGTGCGACATTTAGGGGGGAGCAGTACTTC. Protein sequence: CAWSATFRGEQYF.

This chain links TRBV28 with TRBJ1-1; D remains ambiguous. The CDR3 is made up of 14 amino acids. The germline V gene has CDR1 MDHEN and CDR2 SYDVKM. Deletions cut 2 bases from V and 2 bases from J, with 9 bases between. CDR3: CASSLGLPNTEAFF. The CDR3 region has the DNA TGTGCCAGCAGTTTAGGCTTACCAAACACTGAAGCTTTCTTT.

The V and J genes are TRBV19 and TRBJ1-5; maybe TRBD1 (5 bases). Germline CDR1 reads LNHDA; CDR2 reads SQIVND (reference sequence). V lost 3 bases and J 2 bases, leaving 20 bases between the germline ends. This CDR3 region has 18 residues. The CDR3 region has the DNA TGTGCCAGTAGTATTTTGGCGGGTCAGGGAATGCGCAATCAGCCCCAGCATTTT. This encodes CASSILAGQGMRNQPQHF.

The chain uses TRBV10-2 and TRBJ2-1, with 9 bases lining up with TRBD1. Germline CDR1 is WSHSY and CDR2 is SAAADI. The J segment lost 9 bases and the V segment lost 7 bases, leaving 13 bases of the junction unmatched. This CDR3 is 15 amino acids long. The CDR3 loop reads CASKRGEDRGGEQFF. As DNA, the CDR3 is TGCGCCAGCAAGAGGGGTGAGGACAGGGGAGGTGAGCAGTTCTTC.

This clone has just a few counts. The CDR3 sequence is CSVVATYEQYF. The DNA of the CDR3 is TGCAGCGTTGTTGCGACCTACGAGCAGTACTTC. The rearrangement links TRBV29-1 to TRBJ2-7; D is undetermined. Looked up from germline, CDR1 is SQVTM and CDR2 is ANQGSEA. The V and J ends lost 4 bases and 2 bases respectively, with 6 bases between them. The CDR3 runs 11 residues.

This clone showed up just once. This sequence joins TRBV2 and TRBJ1-2, with no clear D. The ends were cut back, 7 bases at V and 2 bases at J, with 8 bases in the middle. CDR3 length equals 12 residues. Germline assignment: CDR1 SNHLY and CDR2 FYNNEI. CDR3: CASILTNYGYTF. Here the CDR3 DNA reads TGTGCCAGCATACTGACGAACTATGGCTACACCTTC.

The rearrangement joins TRBV7-9 to TRBJ2-7, with unresolved D. The V gene's germline CDR1 is SEHNR and CDR2 FQNEAQ (reference sequence). The CDR3 extends over 11 amino acids. V gave up 5 bases and J gave up 7 bases, with 9 bases separating them. This CDR3 reads CASSTSREQYF. DNA for the CDR3: TGTGCCAGCAGCACCAGTCGGGAGCAGTACTTC.

This sequence joins TRBV5-6 and TRBJ1-2; TRBD1 is a possible D gene (6 bases). Germline lookup yields CDR1 SGHDT and CDR2 YYEEEE. The CDR3 is 12 residues long. V lost 2 bases and J lost 12, with 14 bases in between. The CDR3 DNA follows: TGTGCCAGCAGCTTTCCCCCAGGGGAGAACACCTTC. This encodes CASSFPPGENTF.

This chain joins TRBV7-6 and TRBJ2-1; 10 positions match TRBD1. Germline V gene sequence: CDR1 SGHVS, CDR2 FNYEAQ. This CDR3 comprises 16 residues. V trimming: 4 bases; J trimming: 4 bases; junction bases outside the gene matches: 7. CDR3 bases: TGTGCCAGCAGCTCACGACCGGGACAGGGGTACAATGAGCAGTTCTTC. It yields the protein CASSSRPGQGYNEQFF.

The gene calls are TRBV7-9 and TRBJ2-7; D is unresolved. The CDR3 loop spans 16 amino acids. Trimming left V 10 bases short and J 3 bases short, with 25 bases between. Germline V CDR1 and CDR2: SEHNR, FQNEAQ (reference sequence). This CDR3 is CATAPGGPVYVYEQYF. In DNA, the CDR3 is TGTGCCACCGCCCCCGGTGGGCCAGTGTATGTCTACGAGCAGTACTTC.

The chain couples TRBV11-2 to TRBJ2-7, with D possibly matching TRBD1 (6 bases). The CDR3 consists of 15 residues. The germline CDR1 and CDR2 sequences are SGHAT and FQNNGV. The V gene lost 4 bases and the J gene lost 4 bases, with 17 bases spanning the gap. CDR3 sequence: CASSSIRGRNYEQYF. The CDR3 DNA sequence: TGTGCCAGCAGCTCCATTAGGGGGAGAAATTACGAGCAGTACTTC.

V gene TRBV30 combines with J gene TRBJ1-6, with D tentatively TRBD1 (6 bases). The germline V gene has CDR1 GTSNPN and CDR2 SVGIG (reference sequence). The CDR3 extends over 20 amino acids. V dropped 2 bases and J dropped 4 bases, with 27 bases sitting between them. CDR3 sequence (DNA): TGTGCCTGGAGTCCTTCGCCGGCCGTAGTAGGGGGAGAATATAATTCACCCCTCCACTTT. Protein sequence: CAWSPSPAVVGGEYNSPLHF.